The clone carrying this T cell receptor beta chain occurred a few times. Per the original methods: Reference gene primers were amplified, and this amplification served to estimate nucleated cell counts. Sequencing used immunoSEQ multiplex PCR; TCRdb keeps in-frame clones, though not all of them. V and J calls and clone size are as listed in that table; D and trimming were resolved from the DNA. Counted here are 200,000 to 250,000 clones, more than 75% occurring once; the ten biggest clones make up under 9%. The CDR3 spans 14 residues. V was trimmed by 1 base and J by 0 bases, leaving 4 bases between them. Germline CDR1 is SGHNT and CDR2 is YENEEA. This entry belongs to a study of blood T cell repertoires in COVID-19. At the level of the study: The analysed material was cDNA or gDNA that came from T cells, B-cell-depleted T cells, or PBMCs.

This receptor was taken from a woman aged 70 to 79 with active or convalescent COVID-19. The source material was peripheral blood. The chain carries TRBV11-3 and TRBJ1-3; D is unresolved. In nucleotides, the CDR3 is TGTGCCAGCAGCTTAGCAGGCTCTGGAAACACCATATATTTT. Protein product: CASSLAGSGNTIYF. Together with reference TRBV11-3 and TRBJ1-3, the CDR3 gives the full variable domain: EAGVVQSPRYKIIEKKQPVAFWCNPISGHNTLYWYLQNLGQGPELLIRYENEEAVDDSQLPKDRFSAERLKGVDSTLKIQPAELGDSAVYLCASSLAGSGNTIYFGEGSWLTVV.